This T cell receptor (beta chain) came from a study of radiation and T cells in renal cell carcinoma (TCRdb year 2020). For the study in its entirety: A total of around 53 samples underwent TCR beta sequencing, made up of some 26 tumors and approximately 27 peripheral blood samples. The last blood draw happened 4 weeks after radiation, timed to coincide with nephrectomy. Across all 50 or so samples, under 5,000,000 unique CDR3 nucleotide sequences encoding some 2.6 million unique CDR3 amino acid sequences were identified.

About this clone itself: This clone's antigen is unknown. Base quality data are lacking; no much larger clone is found one base away.

On the study overall, not on this receptor specifically: Blood repertoire dynamics were not followed beyond 4 weeks after treatment. In blood, the top tumor clonotypes increased between baseline and 2 weeks post-radiation and then shrank by 4 weeks, which suggests that tumor-resident clones expanded only transiently. Because pretreatment tumor biopsies were not available, the baseline intratumoral presence of clonotypes could not be determined. Effects of radiation dose or scheduling on the TCR repertoire could not be addressed with the single-armed trial design.

The CDR3, from cysteine to phenylalanine, totals 13 residues. Just the 39-base CDR3 DNA is kept, in frame starting at base 1. Based on the germline V gene, the CDR1 and CDR2 sequences are MNHEY and SVGAGI. After removal of 2 bases from V and 7 bases from J, the junction retains 4 bases not matched to a gene. This sample's time point label indicates: blood 4 weeks post-SBRT, at nephrectomy. What the treatment or condition label conveys for this sample: 15 Gy SBRT to primary tumor, nephrectomy 4 weeks later. Samples were obtained from a clinical trial, in which 15 Gy stereotactic body radiation therapy was delivered to primary renal cell carcinomas and nephrectomy was performed 4 weeks later. To follow tumor-enriched clonotypes, peripheral blood was collected serially from radiation-treated patients at baseline and again at 2 weeks and 4 weeks after SBRT. Every patient had renal cell carcinoma of clear cell pathology. The QIAamp DNA Blood Mini Kit (Qiagen) was used to prepare genomic DNA for TCR sequencing. Samples were included in the analyses only if all quality control checks were passed.

The immunoSEQ kit was used, according to the manufacturer's recommendations, to generate TCR beta libraries from genomic DNA. To prepare the libraries, a first multiplex PCR with proprietary primers was run, followed by a second PCR that added unique barcodes, and a bead cleanup was done after each round. Each sample batch included a kit-provided positive control reaction and a negative control reaction. The final libraries were assessed on an Agilent 4200 TapeStation D1000 ScreenTape, pooled by volume, and quantified by qPCR. Sequencing ran on an Illumina NextSeq500 with a MidOutput 150-cycle cartridge, using 156 Read1 and 15 Index1 cycles with kit custom primers. The pooled library was loaded at approximately 0.92 pM, and around 18% PhiX control was spiked in. As for the original processing: Vendor-processed data were analyzed in R, with a clonotype defined as all T cells sharing the same CDR3 nucleotide sequence. For clone abundance analyses, frequencies were normalized to the 10,000 most abundant clones per sample. Public T cell clones, which averaged fewer than five per sample, were removed prior to analysis. Tumor-enriched and baseline blood-enriched clonotypes were defined by at least a 32-fold difference in abundance between compartments. A beta-binomial differential abundance model was used to identify clonotypes that expanded or contracted between blood time points. Tumor-blood repertoire similarity was measured with the Baroni-Urbani and Buser coefficient, and group comparisons used two-tailed Wilcoxon tests in R. TCRdb holds this immuneACCESS table with in-frame rearrangements only. Some clones are missing; in checked studies, unresolved V genes explain under half, and the rest has no known cause. From that table come the V and J calls and clone size; the DNA was used to work out D and trimming. The sample profile shows some 150,000 clones; 86% of them were found once. The top ten constitute 17% of the sample.

This TCR came from a woman aged 45-59 years with renal cell carcinoma. This chain joins TRBV6-5 to TRBJ1-2; 7 junctional bases match TRBD1. Specimen: blood, collected from a patient whose treatment included radiotherapy and nephrectomy. The CDR3 in this case is CASSYRGQIGYTF. The DNA sequence follows: TGTGCCAGCAGTTACAGGGGGCAGATTGGCTACACCTTC.